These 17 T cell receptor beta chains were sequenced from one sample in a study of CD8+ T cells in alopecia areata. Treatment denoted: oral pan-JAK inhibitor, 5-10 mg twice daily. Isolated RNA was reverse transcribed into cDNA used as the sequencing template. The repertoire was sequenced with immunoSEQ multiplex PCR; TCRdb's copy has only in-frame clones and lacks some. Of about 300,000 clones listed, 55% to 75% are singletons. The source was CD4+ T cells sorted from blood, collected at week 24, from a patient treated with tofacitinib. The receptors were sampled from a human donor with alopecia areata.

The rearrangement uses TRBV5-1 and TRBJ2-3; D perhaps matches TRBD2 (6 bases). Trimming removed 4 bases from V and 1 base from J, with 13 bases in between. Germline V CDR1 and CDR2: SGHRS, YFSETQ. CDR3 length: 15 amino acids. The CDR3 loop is CASSPLRGGTDTQYF. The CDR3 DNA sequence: TGCGCCAGCAGCCCTTTGCGGGGTGGCACAGATACGCAGTATTTT.

CDR3 amino acids: CATGQLQGYGYTF. Here the CDR3 DNA reads TGTGCCACAGGTCAACTACAGGGCTATGGCTACACCTTC. The chain joins TRBV27 to TRBJ1-2, with D possibly TRBD1 on 6 matching bases. V lost 10 bases and J lost 4, with 16 bases in between. CDR3 size: 13 residues. CDR1 is MNHEY, CDR2 SMNVEV, per germline (reference sequence).

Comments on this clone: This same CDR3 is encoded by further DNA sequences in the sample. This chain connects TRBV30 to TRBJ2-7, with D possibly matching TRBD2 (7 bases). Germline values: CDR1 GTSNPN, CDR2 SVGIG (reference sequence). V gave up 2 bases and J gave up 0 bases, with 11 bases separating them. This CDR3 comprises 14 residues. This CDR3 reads CAWSRGGTSYEQYF. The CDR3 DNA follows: TGTGCCTGGAGTAGGGGGGGGACCTCCTACGAGCAGTACTTC.

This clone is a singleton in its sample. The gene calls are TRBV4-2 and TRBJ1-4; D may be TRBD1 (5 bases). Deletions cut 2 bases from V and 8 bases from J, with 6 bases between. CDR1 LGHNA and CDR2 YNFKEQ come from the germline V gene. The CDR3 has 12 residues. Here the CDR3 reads CASSQRDEKLFF. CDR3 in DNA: TGTGCCAGCAGCCAAAGGGACGAAAAACTGTTTTTT.

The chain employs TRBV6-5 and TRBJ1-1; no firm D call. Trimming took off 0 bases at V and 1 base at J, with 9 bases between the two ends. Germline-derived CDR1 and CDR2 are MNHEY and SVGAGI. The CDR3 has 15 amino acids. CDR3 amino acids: CASSYSITQNTEAFF. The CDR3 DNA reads TGTGCCAGCAGTTACTCGATTACCCAGAACACTGAAGCTTTCTTT.

The CDR3 nucleotides read TGTGCCTGGAGGGGCACAGATACGCAGTATTTT. Encoded protein: CAWRGTDTQYF. The rearrangement uses TRBV30 and TRBJ2-3, with D unresolved. The V end was cut by 3 bases, the J end by 1 base, with 2 bases between. Germline CDR1 GTSNPN, CDR2 SVGIG (reference sequence). The CDR3 is 11 amino acids.

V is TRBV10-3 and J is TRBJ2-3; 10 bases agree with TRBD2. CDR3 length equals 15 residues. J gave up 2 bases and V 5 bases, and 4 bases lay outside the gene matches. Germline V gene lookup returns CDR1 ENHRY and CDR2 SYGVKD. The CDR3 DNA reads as TGTGCCATCAGTACTAGCGGGGCCGACACAGATACGCAGTATTTT. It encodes CAISTSGADTDTQYF.

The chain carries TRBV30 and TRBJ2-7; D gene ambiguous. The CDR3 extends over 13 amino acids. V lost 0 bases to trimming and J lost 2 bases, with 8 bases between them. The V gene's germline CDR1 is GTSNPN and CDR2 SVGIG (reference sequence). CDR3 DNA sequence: TGTGCCTGGAGTGTCGGCCTAACCTACGAGCAGTACTTC. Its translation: CAWSVGLTYEQYF.

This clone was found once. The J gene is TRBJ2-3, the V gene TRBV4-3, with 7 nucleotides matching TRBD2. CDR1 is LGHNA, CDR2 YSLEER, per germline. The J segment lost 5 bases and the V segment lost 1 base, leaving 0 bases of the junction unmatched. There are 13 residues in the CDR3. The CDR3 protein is CASSQGEGDTQYF. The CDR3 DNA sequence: TGCGCCAGCAGCCAAGGGGAGGGAGATACGCAGTATTTT.

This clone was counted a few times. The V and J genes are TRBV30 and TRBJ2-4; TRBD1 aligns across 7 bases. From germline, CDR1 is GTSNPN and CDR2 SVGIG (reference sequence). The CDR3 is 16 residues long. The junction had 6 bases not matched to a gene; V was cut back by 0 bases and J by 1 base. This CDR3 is CAWSVPGTDAKNIQYF. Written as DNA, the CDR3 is TGTGCCTGGAGTGTCCCCGGGACAGATGCCAAAAACATTCAGTACTTC.

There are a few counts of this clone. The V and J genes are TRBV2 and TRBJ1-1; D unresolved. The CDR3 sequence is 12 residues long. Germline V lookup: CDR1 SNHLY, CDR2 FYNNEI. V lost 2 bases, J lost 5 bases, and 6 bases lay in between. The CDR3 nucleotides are TGTGCCAGCAGTGAACAGTTAACTGAAGCTTTCTTT. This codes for CASSEQLTEAFF. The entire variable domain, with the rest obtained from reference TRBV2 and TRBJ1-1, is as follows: EPEVTQTPSHQVTQMGQEVILRCVPISNHLYFYWYRQILGQKVEFLVSFYNNEISEKSEIFDDQFSVERPDGSNFTLKIRSTKLEDSAMYFCASSEQLTEAFFGQGTRLTVV.

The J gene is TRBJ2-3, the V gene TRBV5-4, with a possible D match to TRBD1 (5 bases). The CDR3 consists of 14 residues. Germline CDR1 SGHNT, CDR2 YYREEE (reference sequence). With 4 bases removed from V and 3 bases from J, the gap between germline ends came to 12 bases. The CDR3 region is CASSPPGSTDTQYF. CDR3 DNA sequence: TGTGCCAGCAGCCCGCCAGGGTCTACAGATACGCAGTATTTT.

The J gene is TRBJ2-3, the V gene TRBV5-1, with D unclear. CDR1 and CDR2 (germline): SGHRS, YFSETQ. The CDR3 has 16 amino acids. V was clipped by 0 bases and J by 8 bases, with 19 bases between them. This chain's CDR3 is CASSLELGEASSTQYF. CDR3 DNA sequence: TGCGCCAGCAGCTTGGAGTTAGGCGAAGCCTCCTCTACGCAGTATTTT.

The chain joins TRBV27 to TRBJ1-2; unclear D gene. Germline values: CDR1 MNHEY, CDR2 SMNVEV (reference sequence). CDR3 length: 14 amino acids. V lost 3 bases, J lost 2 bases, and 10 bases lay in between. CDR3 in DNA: TGTGCCAGCAGTTTGAGCCAGTTCAACTATGGCTACACCTTC. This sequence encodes CASSLSQFNYGYTF.

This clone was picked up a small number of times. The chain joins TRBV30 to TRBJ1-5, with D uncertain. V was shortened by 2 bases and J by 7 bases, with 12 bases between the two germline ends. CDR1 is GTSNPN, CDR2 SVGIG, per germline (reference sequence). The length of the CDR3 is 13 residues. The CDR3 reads CAWSQGSMQPQHF. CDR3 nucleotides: TGTGCCTGGAGTCAAGGTAGCATGCAGCCCCAGCATTTT.

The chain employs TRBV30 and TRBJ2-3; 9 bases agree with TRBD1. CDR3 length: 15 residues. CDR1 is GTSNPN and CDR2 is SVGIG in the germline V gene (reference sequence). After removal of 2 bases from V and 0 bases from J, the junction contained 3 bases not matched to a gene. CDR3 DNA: TGTGCCTGGAGTCTAGGGACAGGGAGCACAGATACGCAGTATTTT. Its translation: CAWSLGTGSTDTQYF.

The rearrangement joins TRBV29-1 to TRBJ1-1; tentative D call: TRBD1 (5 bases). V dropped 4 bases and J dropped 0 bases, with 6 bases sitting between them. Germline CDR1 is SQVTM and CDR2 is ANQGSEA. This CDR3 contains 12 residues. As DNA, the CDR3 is TGCAGCGTTGTCAGGGTGAACACTGAAGCTTTCTTT. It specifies CSVVRVNTEAFF.